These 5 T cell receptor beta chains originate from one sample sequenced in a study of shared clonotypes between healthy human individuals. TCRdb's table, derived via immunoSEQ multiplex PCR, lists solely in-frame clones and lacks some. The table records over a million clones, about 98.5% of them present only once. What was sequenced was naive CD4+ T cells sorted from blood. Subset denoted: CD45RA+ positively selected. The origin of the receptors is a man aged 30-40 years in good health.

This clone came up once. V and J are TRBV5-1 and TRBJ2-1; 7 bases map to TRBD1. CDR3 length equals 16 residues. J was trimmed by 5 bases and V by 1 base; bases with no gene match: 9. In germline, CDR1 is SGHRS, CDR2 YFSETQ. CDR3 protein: CASSLQGQNLNNEQFF. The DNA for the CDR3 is TGCGCCAGCAGCTTGCAGGGACAGAACCTAAACAATGAGCAGTTCTTC.

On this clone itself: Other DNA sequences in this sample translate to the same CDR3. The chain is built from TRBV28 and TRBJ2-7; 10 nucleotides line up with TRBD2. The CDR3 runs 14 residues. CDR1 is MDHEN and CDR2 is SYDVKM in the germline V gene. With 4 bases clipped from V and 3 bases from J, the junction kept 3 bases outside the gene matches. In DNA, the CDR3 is TGTGCCAGCAGTTCTAGCGGGAGTCGCTACGAGCAGTACTTC. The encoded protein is CASSSSGSRYEQYF.

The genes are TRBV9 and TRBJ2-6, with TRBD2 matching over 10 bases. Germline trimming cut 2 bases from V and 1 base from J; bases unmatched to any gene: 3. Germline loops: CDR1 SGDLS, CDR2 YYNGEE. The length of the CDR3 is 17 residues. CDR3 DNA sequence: TGTGCCAGCAGCGTTCTAGCGGGAGATTCTGGGGCCAACGTCCTGACTTTC. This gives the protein CASSVLAGDSGANVLTF.

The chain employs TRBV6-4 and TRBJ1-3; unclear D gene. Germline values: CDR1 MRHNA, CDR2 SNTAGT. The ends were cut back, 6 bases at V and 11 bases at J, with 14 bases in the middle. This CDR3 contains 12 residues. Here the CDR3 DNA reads TGTGCCAGCAGGGACCCTGCGGTATCCATATATTTT. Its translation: CASRDPAVSIYF.

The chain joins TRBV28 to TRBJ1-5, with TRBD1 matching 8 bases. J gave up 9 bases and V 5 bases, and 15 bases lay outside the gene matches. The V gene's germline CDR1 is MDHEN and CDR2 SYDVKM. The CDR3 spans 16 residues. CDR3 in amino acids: CASSPDGQGRPGPQHF. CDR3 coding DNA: TGTGCCAGCAGTCCCGACGGACAGGGCAGACCTGGGCCCCAGCATTTT.